This T cell receptor beta chain was sequenced during a study of blood T cell repertoires in COVID-19. As for the study in general: Acute and convalescent COVID-19 specimens originated in the United States, Italy and Spain. In each case, the material was cDNA or gDNA derived from T cells, B-cell-depleted T cells, or PBMCs.

The V gene's germline CDR1 is SGHKS and CDR2 YYEKEE (reference sequence). The V gene lost 0 bases and the J gene lost 2 bases, with 12 bases spanning the gap. The CDR3 runs to 15 residues. In the study's own analysis: Amplification from reference gene primers served as the basis for estimated nucleated cell counts. Repertoires were generated with immunoSEQ multiplex PCR, while TCRdb's copy carries only in-frame clones and drops some. That table furnishes V, J and clone size, whereas the DNA furnished D and trimming. Seen here are 30,000 or so clones, roughly 86% observed once, and the top ten hold 40% to 50%.

This clonotype originated in an elderly man with active or convalescent COVID-19. Sequenced sample: peripheral blood. J is TRBJ2-7 and V is TRBV5-5; tentatively, D is TRBD2 (6 bases). CDR3 coding DNA: TGTGCCAGCAGCTTGGGGTTAGCGGTACCCTACGAGCAGTACTTC. Amino acids: CASSLGLAVPYEQYF. Full variable domain (outside the CDR3, taken from reference TRBV5-5 and TRBJ2-7): DAGVTQSPTHLIKTRGQQVTLRCSPISGHKSVSWYQQVLGQGPQFIFQYYEKEERGRGNFPDRFSARQFPNYSSELNVNALLLGDSALYLCASSLGLAVPYEQYFGPGTRLTVT.